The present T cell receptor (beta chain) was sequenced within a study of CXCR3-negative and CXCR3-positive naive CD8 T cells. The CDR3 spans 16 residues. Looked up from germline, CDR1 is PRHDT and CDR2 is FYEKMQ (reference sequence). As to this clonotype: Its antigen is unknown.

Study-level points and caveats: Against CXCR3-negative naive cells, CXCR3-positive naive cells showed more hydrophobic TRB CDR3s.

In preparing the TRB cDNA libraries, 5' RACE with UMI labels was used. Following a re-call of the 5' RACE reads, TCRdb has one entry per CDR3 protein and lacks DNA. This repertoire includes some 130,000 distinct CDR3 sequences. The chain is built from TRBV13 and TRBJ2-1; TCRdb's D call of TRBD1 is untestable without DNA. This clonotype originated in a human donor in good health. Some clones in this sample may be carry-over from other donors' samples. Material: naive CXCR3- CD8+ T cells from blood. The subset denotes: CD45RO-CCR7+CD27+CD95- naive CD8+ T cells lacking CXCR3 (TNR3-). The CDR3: CASSPGTGEAYNEQFF. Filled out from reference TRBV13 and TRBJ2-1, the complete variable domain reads AAGVIQSPRHLIKEKRETATLKCYPIPRHDTVYWYQQGPGQDPQFLISFYEKMQSDKGSIPDRFSAQQFSDYHSELNMSSLELGDSALYFCASSPGTGEAYNEQFFGPGTRLTVL.